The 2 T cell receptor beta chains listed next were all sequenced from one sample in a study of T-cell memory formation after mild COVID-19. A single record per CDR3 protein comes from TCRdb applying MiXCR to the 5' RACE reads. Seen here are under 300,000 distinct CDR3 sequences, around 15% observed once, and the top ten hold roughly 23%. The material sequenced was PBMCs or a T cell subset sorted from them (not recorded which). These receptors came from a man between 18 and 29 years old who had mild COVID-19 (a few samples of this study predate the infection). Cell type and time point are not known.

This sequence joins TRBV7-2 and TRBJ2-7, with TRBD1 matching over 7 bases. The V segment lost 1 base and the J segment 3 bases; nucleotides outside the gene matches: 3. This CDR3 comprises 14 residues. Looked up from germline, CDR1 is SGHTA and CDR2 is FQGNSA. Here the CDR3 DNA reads TGTGCCAGCAGCTTAGACGGGACAGACTACGAGCAGTACTTC. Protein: CASSLDGTDYEQYF.

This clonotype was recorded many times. CDR3 sequence: CASSLSLASSYNEQFF. Written as DNA, the CDR3 is TGTGCCAGCAGCTTATCGCTAGCGAGCTCCTACAATGAGCAGTTCTTC. The J gene is TRBJ2-1, the V gene TRBV7-9, with a tentative D call TRBD2 (6 bases). Trimming removed 2 bases from V and 0 bases from J, with 11 bases in between. CDR3 length equals 16 residues. Germline V gene sequence: CDR1 SEHNR, CDR2 FQNEAQ (reference sequence).